The 21 T cell receptor beta chains below all came from one sample that was sequenced in a study of control samples from healthy donors and cancer patients. The data were produced by immunoSEQ multiplex PCR, yet TCRdb's version contains in-frame clones alone and is incomplete. Here the sample spans 25,000 to 30,000 clones, approximately 85% being singletons. The specimen sequenced was PBMCs. All receptors come from a woman aged 55-69 years with head and neck cancer.

This chain joins TRBV24-1 and TRBJ2-7; 7 nucleotides agree with TRBD1. V was pared by 5 bases and J by 3 bases, with 3 bases of the junction left unmatched. CDR1 KGHDR and CDR2 SFDVKD come from the germline V gene. The CDR3 is 13 residues long. In DNA, the CDR3 is TGTGCCACCAGTGGGGCAGGGGGCTACGAGCAGTACTTC. This codes for CATSGAGGYEQYF.

CDR3 sequence: CASSLPGLFTEAFF. The CDR3 DNA sequence: TGTGCCAGCAGTTTACCGGGGCTCTTCACTGAAGCTTTCTTT. The V and J genes are TRBV28 and TRBJ1-1, with D possibly TRBD1 on 5 matching bases. The CDR3 is made up of 14 amino acids. Trimming shortened V by 2 bases and J by 4 bases, and 11 bases separated the two germline ends. Germline V lookup: CDR1 MDHEN, CDR2 SYDVKM.

The genes are TRBV25-1 and TRBJ2-3; 10 bases fit TRBD2. Germline V gene data show CDR1 as MGHDK and CDR2 as SYGVNS. The trim removed 4 bases at V and 4 bases at J, leaving 2 bases unmatched. This CDR3 has 14 amino acids. The CDR3 bases are TGTGCCAGCAGTGCCGGGACTAGCGCAGATACGCAGTATTTT. It yields the protein CASSAGTSADTQYF.

V usage is TRBV28 and J usage is TRBJ1-1; no clear D. This CDR3 has 13 residues. V lost 4 bases and J lost 9, with 15 bases in between. Germline loops: CDR1 MDHEN, CDR2 SYDVKM. CDR3 sequence reads: CASSSDSEFKAFF. In DNA, the CDR3 is TGTGCCAGCAGTTCGGACTCGGAGTTTAAAGCTTTCTTT.

This chain connects TRBV11-2 to TRBJ2-5; a possible D gene is TRBD2 (6 bases). From germline, CDR1 is SGHAT and CDR2 FQNNGV. The CDR3 length is 15 residues. The V and J ends lost 1 base and 3 bases respectively, with 12 bases between them. CDR3: CASSLGDWGEETQYF. CDR3 DNA: TGTGCCAGCAGCTTAGGCGACTGGGGGGAAGAGACCCAGTACTTC.

The rearrangement links TRBV7-2 to TRBJ1-5; D not resolved. The germline V and J ends were trimmed by 5 bases and 4 bases, with 9 bases remaining between them. Germline CDR1 and CDR2: SGHTA and FQGNSA. This CDR3 spans 13 amino acids. The CDR3 spells CASSPSLNQPQHF. The CDR3 region has the DNA TGTGCCAGCAGCCCGTCGCTGAATCAGCCCCAGCATTTT.

CDR3 nucleotide sequence: TGTGCCAGCAGCGCCGGACAGATGAACACTGAAGCTTTCTTT. This sequence encodes CASSAGQMNTEAFF. The chain couples TRBV4-2 to TRBJ1-1, with D possibly TRBD1 on 6 matching bases. Germline CDR1 reads LGHNA; CDR2 reads YNFKEQ. V was clipped by 5 bases and J by 0 bases, with 10 bases between them. The CDR3 totals 14 residues.

The rearrangement uses TRBV5-6 and TRBJ2-1; 9 bases map to TRBD2. Per germline, CDR1 SGHDT and CDR2 YYEEEE. The V and J ends lost 2 bases and 1 base, in that order; junction bases with no gene match: 4. This CDR3 spans 16 amino acids. The CDR3: CASSFLSGGSYNEQFF. The CDR3 DNA is TGTGCCAGCAGCTTCCTTAGCGGGGGTTCCTACAATGAGCAGTTCTTC.

The V gene is TRBV7-8, the J gene TRBJ1-5; a weak D match, TRBD1 (5 bases). V lost 5 bases to trimming and J lost 3 bases, with 14 bases between them. Germline values: CDR1 SGHVS, CDR2 FQNEAQ. The length of the CDR3 is 15 residues. DNA for the CDR3: TGTGCCAGCAGCGCCCGGGGGAGCCCCAATCAGCCCCAGCATTTT. Translated: CASSARGSPNQPQHF. Together with reference TRBV7-8 and TRBJ1-5, the CDR3 gives the full variable domain: GAGVSQSPRYKVAKRGQDVALRCDPISGHVSLFWYQQALGQGPEFLTYFQNEAQLDKSGLPSDRFFAERPEGSVSTLKIQRTQQEDSAVYLCASSARGSPNQPQHFGDGTRLSIL.

The V gene is TRBV7-2, the J gene TRBJ1-1; D gene ambiguous. Trimming left V 1 base short and J 7 bases short, with 4 bases between. The CDR3 has 11 residues. From germline, CDR1 is SGHTA and CDR2 FQGNSA. CDR3 DNA sequence: TGTGCCAGCAGCTTAGGGTTTGAAGCTTTCTTT. Translation gives CASSLGFEAFF. The variable domain in full, completed from reference TRBV7-2 and TRBJ1-1, reads GAGVSQSPSNKVTEKGKDVELRCDPISGHTALYWYRQSLGQGLEFLIYFQGNSAPDKSGLPSDRFSAERTGGSVSTLTIQRTQQEDSAVYLCASSLGFEAFFGQGTRLTVV.

This chain uses TRBV6-5 with TRBJ2-7; D perhaps matches TRBD2 (6 bases). Germline V gene lookup returns CDR1 MNHEY and CDR2 SVGAGI. The CDR3 is 14 residues long. V was trimmed by 4 bases and J by 0 bases, leaving 10 bases between them. The CDR3 here is CASSFRLDSYEQYF. Written as DNA, the CDR3 is TGTGCCAGCAGTTTCAGACTAGACTCCTACGAGCAGTACTTC.

This chain uses TRBV7-6 with TRBJ1-2; TRBD1 is a possible D gene (6 bases). Germline V lookup: CDR1 SGHVS, CDR2 FNYEAQ. V lost 1 base and J 2 bases, leaving 8 bases between the germline ends. CDR3 size: 14 residues. The CDR3 loop is CASSLGTDNYGYTF. In DNA form, the CDR3 reads TGTGCCAGCAGCTTAGGGACAGACAACTATGGCTACACCTTC. Full variable domain (outside the CDR3, taken from reference TRBV7-6 and TRBJ1-2): GAGVSQSPRYKVTKRGQDVALRCDPISGHVSLYWYRQALGQGPEFLTYFNYEAQQDKSGLPNDRFSAERPEGSISTLTIQRTEQRDSAMYRCASSLGTDNYGYTFGSGTRLTVV.

The chain combines TRBV5-8 with TRBJ1-5; 8 bases match TRBD1. Germline trimming cut 4 bases from V and 9 bases from J; bases unmatched to any gene: 15. Germline CDR1 is SGHTS and CDR2 is YDEGEE. CDR3 length equals 16 residues. CDR3 region: CASSRTGYEGKGPQHF. The CDR3 bases are TGTGCCAGCAGCCGGACAGGGTACGAGGGCAAAGGGCCCCAGCATTTT.

Only a few counts were recorded for this clone. This chain links TRBV5-1 with TRBJ2-7; 8 bases are a match to TRBD2. Germline CDR1 is SGHRS and CDR2 is YFSETQ. The CDR3 is 15 amino acids. J lost 1 base, V lost 4 bases, and 7 bases had no gene match. The DNA for the CDR3 is TGCGCCAGCAGCCGGGGGGGGACGGGGTCCTACGAGCAGTACTTC. It yields the protein CASSRGGTGSYEQYF.

The chain is built from TRBV6-1 and TRBJ1-3, with D hard to call. The CDR3 extends over 12 amino acids. The germline V gene encodes CDR1 MNHNS and CDR2 SASEGT. Trimming left V 2 bases short and J 4 bases short, with 3 bases between. CDR3 nucleotides: TGTGCCAGCAGTGAAAGCGGAAACACCATATATTTT. Translating gives CASSESGNTIYF.

The V gene is TRBV4-1, the J gene TRBJ2-2, with 9 bases identical to TRBD2. This CDR3 spans 16 amino acids. With V trimmed by 0 bases and J by 6 bases, 5 bases remained unmatched. From germline, CDR1 is MGHRA and CDR2 YSYEKL. The DNA of the CDR3 is TGCGCCAGCAGCCAAGATAGCGGGAGATGGTCCGGGGAGCTGTTTTTT. This gives the protein CASSQDSGRWSGELFF.

This clone was seen only a few times. The chain is built from TRBV6-5 and TRBJ2-7; tentative D call: TRBD2 (6 bases). CDR3 length: 13 residues. With 1 base removed from V and 6 bases from J, the gap between germline ends came to 10 bases. In germline, CDR1 is MNHEY, CDR2 SVGAGI. Written as DNA, the CDR3 is TGTGCCAGCAGTTACTTTCGGGGAGGCGAGCAGTACTTC. It is translated as CASSYFRGGEQYF.

CDR3 sequence reads: CASSFRTSGGVYNEQFF. The DNA of the CDR3 is TGTGCCAGCAGCTTTCGGACTAGCGGGGGGGTCTACAATGAGCAGTTCTTC. The chain links TRBV12-1 to TRBJ2-1; the table's D call of TRBD2 was not tested on the DNA. TRBV12-1 is listed as a pseudogene. The CDR3 spans 17 residues.

This clone was detected only a few times. This chain uses TRBV4-1 with TRBJ2-7; TRBD2 matches 7 bases. CDR3 size: 14 residues. V trimming: 1 base; J trimming: 3 bases; junction bases outside the gene matches: 3. The germline gives CDR1 MGHRA, CDR2 YSYEKL. The CDR3 is CASSQVGRFYEQYF. DNA for the CDR3: TGCGCCAGCAGCCAAGTCGGGAGGTTCTACGAGCAGTACTTC.

The chain is built from TRBV5-6 and TRBJ2-5; 9 nucleotides align to TRBD1. The CDR3 extends over 16 amino acids. Germline values: CDR1 SGHDT, CDR2 YYEEEE. V shed 6 bases, J shed 2 bases, and the junction held 11 bases outside the gene matches. As DNA, the CDR3 is TGTGCCAGCACCTATCGACATGGGACAGGGCAAGAGACCCAGTACTTC. Translated: CASTYRHGTGQETQYF.

This clone was recorded once. The chain is built from TRBV5-6 and TRBJ2-5, with 8 bases matching TRBD2. CDR1 and CDR2 from the germline V gene are SGHDT and YYEEEE. CDR3 size: 14 residues. Losses at the gene ends were 4 bases for V and 7 bases for J; bases not matched to a gene: 9. The CDR3 reads CASSREGAGGTQYF. The CDR3 DNA reads as TGTGCCAGCAGCCGAGAGGGCGCGGGAGGGACCCAGTACTTC.